The 2 T cell receptor beta chains listed next were all sequenced from one sample in a study of T cells expressing NK-cell markers. TCRdb re-called the 5' RACE reads and catalogs CDR3 proteins one per entry, DNA excluded. Recorded for this sample: some 150,000 distinct CDR3 sequences. The sample comprised blood T cells: a sorted CD56 or NKG2C T cell subset, CD4+ or CD8+ T cells, or bulk PBMC T cells (not recorded which). Source of these receptors: a man aged 18 to 29 in good health.

The V and J genes are TRBV19 and TRBJ2-1. Germline V gives CDR1 LNHDA, CDR2 SQIVND (reference sequence). There are 13 residues in the CDR3. CDR3: CASSISLANEQFF.

The chain recombines TRBV19 with TRBJ1-2; the D gene TCRdb calls, TRBD1, cannot be checked with no DNA. The CDR3 has 16 amino acids. Germline V CDR1 and CDR2: LNHDA, SQIVND (reference sequence). CDR3 amino acids: CASSTSWTGGLGGYTF.